This TCR beta chain was recorded in a study of neoadjuvant anti-PD-1 for oral cavity cancer. Study-wide context: Nivolumab at 3 mg/kg was mostly given biweekly, three to four doses, pre-surgery. Patients without progression got a fourth dose around day 43. Study conclusions and caveats: Treg/Th17 ratio rose with pretreatment blood and fell with post-treatment tumor TCRbeta clonality.

There are a few counts of this clone. Its antigen remains unidentified. V was pared by 1 base and J by 10 bases, with 22 bases between. Germline CDR1 and CDR2: SGHDN and FVKESK. This CDR3 contains 17 residues. Method: immunoSEQ multiplex PCR; TCRdb's copy keeps in-frame clones and lacks some. The sample holds around 16,000 clones, about 66% seen once. These newly diagnosed stage II-IVA oral cavity squamous cell carcinoma patients had no prior systemic or radiation treatment. This receptor was obtained from a person aged 35 to 85 with oral cavity squamous cell carcinoma. The gene calls are TRBV14 and TRBJ2-2, with D perhaps TRBD2 (5 bases). The input for sequencing was PBMCs, taken before nivolumab (anti-PD-1) treatment. As DNA, the CDR3 is TGTGCCAGCAGCCAAGGCGCCGGGATTCCCCCCTCCGAGGAGCTGTTTTTT. Amino acids: CASSQGAGIPPSEELFF.